This TCR beta chain was documented in a study of cytomegalovirus exposure and HLA in healthy donors. Study conclusions and caveats: A list of approximately 160 TCR beta chains associated with cytomegalovirus was given. The tendency of first-cohort TCR clusters to co-occur in the 120 or so validation repertoires was the finding of a later analysis.

After removal of 3 bases from V and 4 bases from J, the junction contained 6 bases not matched to a gene. The CDR3 loop spans 14 amino acids. In germline, CDR1 is SGHRS, CDR2 YFSETQ. Sequenced by immunoSEQ multiplex PCR; TCRdb stores in-frame clones only, minus some. The profile shows 200,000 to 250,000 clones, approximately 90% of them singletons. Regarding this clone: The antigen is not known.

This clonotype originated in a man younger than 30 in good health and CMV-seronegative. The sequenced material came from PBMCs. The chain recombines TRBV5-1 with TRBJ2-5; 7 bases fit TRBD2. CDR3 protein: CASSSGTMGETQYF. DNA for the CDR3: TGCGCCAGCAGCTCCGGGACTATGGGAGAGACCCAGTACTTC.